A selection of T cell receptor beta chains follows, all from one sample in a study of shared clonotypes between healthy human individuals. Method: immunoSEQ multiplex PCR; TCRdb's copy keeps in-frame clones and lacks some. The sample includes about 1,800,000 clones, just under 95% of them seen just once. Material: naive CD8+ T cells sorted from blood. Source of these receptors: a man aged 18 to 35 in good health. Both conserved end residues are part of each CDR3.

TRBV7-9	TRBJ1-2	CASSFPTGTNYGYTF
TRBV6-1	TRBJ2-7	CASSEWGQGSYEQYF
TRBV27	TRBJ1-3	CASSPSTGEYSGNTIYF
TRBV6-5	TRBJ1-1	CASTQGAGSEAFF
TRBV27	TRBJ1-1	CASSFGPDTEAFF
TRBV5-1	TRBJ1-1	CASSQPGGTEAFF
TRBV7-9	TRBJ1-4	CASSYYRGEGEKLFF
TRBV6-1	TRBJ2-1	CASSEGGEQFF
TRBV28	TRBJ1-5	CACSYFGDPNQPQHF
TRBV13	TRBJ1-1	CASSDRRGTEAFF
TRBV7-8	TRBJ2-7	CASSLGQGAPYEQYF
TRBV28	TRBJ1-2	CASSFPDPTLTGHLANYGYTF
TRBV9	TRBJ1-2	CASSPGVALGYTF
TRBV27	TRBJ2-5	CASRPLDRPETQYF
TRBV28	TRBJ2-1	CATRWGEGNEQFF
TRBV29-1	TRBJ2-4	CSVVGSPENIQYF
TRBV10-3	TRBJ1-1	CAISESNFEVLGTEAFF
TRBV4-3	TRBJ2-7	CASSQDLAAAEQYF
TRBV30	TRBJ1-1	CAWNGRMNTEAFF
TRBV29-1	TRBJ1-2	CSVAGLTGGYTF
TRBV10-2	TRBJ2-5	CASSVPGQGSETQYF
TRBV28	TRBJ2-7	CASSPVPSGSYEQYF
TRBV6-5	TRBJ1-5	CASSPEGYGQPQHF
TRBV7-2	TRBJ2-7	CASSLALGVAYEQYF
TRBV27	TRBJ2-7	CASSSGHPGDPYF
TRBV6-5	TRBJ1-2	CASSYRGGKLYGYTF
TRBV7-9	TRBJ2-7	CASSLFGDEQYF
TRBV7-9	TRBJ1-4	CASSPVGGPYTNEKLFF
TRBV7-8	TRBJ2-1	CASSLETSGYNEQFF
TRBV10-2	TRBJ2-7	CASSYTGTTYEQYF
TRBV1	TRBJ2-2	CTSSQDYQNTGELFF
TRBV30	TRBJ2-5	CAWDGGAQETQYF
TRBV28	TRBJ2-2	CATSSLFFTGELFF
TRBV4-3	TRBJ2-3	CASSQEGTSGTGRGTDTQYF
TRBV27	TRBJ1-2	CASSFTGTGYGYTF
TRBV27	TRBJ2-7	CASSLSQTGVFLEQYF
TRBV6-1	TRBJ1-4	CASSYLDANEKLFF
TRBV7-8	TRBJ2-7	CASSPNAPGQGGHEQYF
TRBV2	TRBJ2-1	CAGATGGPTGNEQFF
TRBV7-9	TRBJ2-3	CASSRTGTEEITDTQYF
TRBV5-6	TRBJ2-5	CASSLDGMRETQYF
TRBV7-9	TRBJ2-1	CASSLFQGLTYNEQFF
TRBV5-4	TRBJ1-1	CASSLVGGPTEAFF
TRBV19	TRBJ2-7	CASSMRGRNYEQYF
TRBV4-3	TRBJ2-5	CASSQVIQGAGNFQETQYF
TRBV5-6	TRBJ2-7	CASSSGTQVEQYF
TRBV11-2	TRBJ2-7	CASSSQREAPGEQYF
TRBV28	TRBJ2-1	CASSLGTGNYYNEQFF
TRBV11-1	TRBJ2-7	CASSIRLAGGTFYEQYF
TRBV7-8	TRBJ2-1	CASSLVRKEQFF
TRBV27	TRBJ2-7	CASSLTSGGRDEQYF
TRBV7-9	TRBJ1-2	CASSLGTGGGGYTF
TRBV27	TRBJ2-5	CASSPSADQETQYF
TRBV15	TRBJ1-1	CATSRGGESMNTEAFF
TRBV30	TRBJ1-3	CAHEGVASGNTIYF
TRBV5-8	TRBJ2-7	CASSLRDRSFYEQYF
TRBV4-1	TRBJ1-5	CASSQDMDPFSQPQHF
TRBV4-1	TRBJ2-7	CASSQETAGTYEQYF
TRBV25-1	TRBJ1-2	CASSESYSRAYGYTF
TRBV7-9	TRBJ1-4	CASTADSLNEKLFF